The 21 T cell receptor beta chains listed next were all sequenced from one sample in a study of blood T cell repertoires in COVID-19. Produced via immunoSEQ multiplex PCR; TCRdb's table is partial and in-frame only. The sample holds about 290,000 clones; roughly 86% are singletons and the top ten take around 10%. The sample comprised peripheral blood. Receptors originate from a woman in her thirties with COVID-19, enrolled during active disease.

The chain carries TRBV27 and TRBJ1-6; D gene ambiguous. Deletions cut 1 base from V and 1 base from J, with 14 bases between. The CDR3 contains 18 residues. Germline CDR1 and CDR2: MNHEY and SMNVEV (reference sequence). The CDR3 reads CASSLYPPDTSYNSPLHF. CDR3 in DNA: TGTGCCAGCAGTTTATATCCCCCCGACACGTCCTATAATTCACCCCTCCACTTT.

This chain links TRBV11-2 with TRBJ2-1; 13 bases map to TRBD2. V lost 5 bases and J lost 9; bases outside the gene matches: 7. This CDR3 is built from 15 residues. Germline CDR1 SGHAT, CDR2 FQNNGV. The CDR3 coding sequence is TGTGCCAGCAGCGTACTAGCGGGGGGGCTTATTGAGCAGTTCTTC. Translation: CASSVLAGGLIEQFF.

The genes are TRBV7-9 and TRBJ1-3; no clear D. V lost 7 bases, J lost 3 bases, and 10 bases lay in between. This CDR3 region has 13 residues. The germline V gene has CDR1 SEHNR and CDR2 FQNEAQ (reference sequence). The CDR3, as DNA: TGTGCCAGCACCATGGGAGGTGGAAACACCATATATTTT. Translating it yields CASTMGGGNTIYF.

The chain is built from TRBV7-9 and TRBJ2-5; TRBD1 might be the D (6 bases). The CDR3 sequence is 16 residues long. Germline V gene sequence: CDR1 SEHNR, CDR2 FQNEAQ (reference sequence). V lost 1 base and J lost 9, with 21 bases in between. The CDR3 nucleotides are TGTGCCAGCAGCTTAGAGTTTAGTGGACAGCCTTGGGCCCAGTACTTC. Translating gives CASSLEFSGQPWAQYF.

V is TRBV6-4 and J is TRBJ2-6, with a tentative D call TRBD1 (6 bases). Germline V gene lookup returns CDR1 MRHNA and CDR2 SNTAGT. V was shortened by 2 bases and J by 0 bases, with 11 bases between the two germline ends. The CDR3 sequence is 17 residues long. DNA for the CDR3: TGTGCCAGCAGTGACGGGGACACCCCCTCTGGGGCCAACGTCCTGACTTTC. Its translation is CASSDGDTPSGANVLTF.

V gene TRBV24-1 combines with J gene TRBJ2-5; 12 bases match TRBD2. V was clipped by 3 bases and J by 5 bases; unmatched bases: 3. Germline loops: CDR1 KGHDR, CDR2 SFDVKD. The CDR3 runs 15 residues. CDR3 sequence: CATSDTSGGWETQYF. CDR3 DNA sequence: TGTGCCACCAGTGATACTAGCGGGGGGTGGGAGACCCAGTACTTC.

The CDR3 sequence is CASSRTGNEQYF. CDR3 sequence (DNA): TGTGCCAGCTCACGGACAGGGAACGAGCAGTACTTC. The chain has TRBV18 and TRBJ2-7, with 8 bases identical to TRBD1. From germline, CDR1 is KGHSH and CDR2 LQKENI. After removal of 4 bases from V and 5 bases from J, the junction contained 1 base not matched to a gene. The CDR3 is made up of 12 amino acids.

This sequence joins TRBV12-3 or TRBV12-4 and TRBJ2-7; D is unresolved. V lost 5 bases to trimming and J lost 6 bases, with 14 bases between them. The CDR3 consists of 13 residues. The CDR3 spells CASSPDMVSEQYF. Here the CDR3 DNA reads TGTGCCAGCAGTCCCGACATGGTGAGCGAGCAGTACTTC.

The chain links TRBV5-4 to TRBJ2-3; 10 nucleotides agree with TRBD2. From germline, CDR1 is SGHNT and CDR2 YYREEE (reference sequence). This CDR3 comprises 15 residues. The J segment lost 3 bases and the V segment lost 3 bases, leaving 4 bases of the junction unmatched. The CDR3 is CASSSIAGGTDTQYF. Written as DNA, the CDR3 is TGTGCCAGCAGCTCCATAGCGGGGGGAACAGATACGCAGTATTTT.

The V gene is TRBV4-1, the J gene TRBJ1-5; the D gene is possibly TRBD1 (5 bases). Trimming left V 1 base short and J 4 bases short, with 11 bases between. Germline V CDR1 and CDR2: MGHRA, YSYEKL. CDR3 length equals 15 residues. DNA for the CDR3: TGCGCCAGCAGCCAAGTCCCAGGGTTTAATCAGCCCCAGCATTTT. Translating it yields CASSQVPGFNQPQHF.

V gene TRBV7-2 combines with J gene TRBJ1-4; 9 positions match TRBD1. The CDR3 is 14 residues long. Trimming took 5 bases from V and 8 from J; bases not matched to a gene: 6. The germline V gene has CDR1 SGHTA and CDR2 FQGNSA. The CDR3 DNA reads as TGTGCCAGCAGCACCGGGACAGGGTTCGAAAAACTGTTTTTT. It translates to CASSTGTGFEKLFF.

The rearrangement joins TRBV28 to TRBJ1-1; D ambiguous. The CDR3 covers 12 residues. The V gene lost 2 bases and the J gene lost 6 bases, with 7 bases spanning the gap. From germline, CDR1 is MDHEN and CDR2 SYDVKM. The CDR3 loop reads CASSLVRAEAFF. The CDR3 region has the DNA TGTGCCAGCAGTTTAGTGCGGGCTGAAGCTTTCTTT.

This clone came up once. The J gene is TRBJ1-5, the V gene TRBV28; no firm D call. Germline CDR1 reads MDHEN; CDR2 reads SYDVKM. This CDR3 spans 15 amino acids. V was cut by 5 bases and J by 2 bases, with 13 bases left in between. The CDR3 DNA reads TGTGCCAGCAGTCCCCAGGTGGGAGGCAATCAGCCCCAGCATTTT. This encodes CASSPQVGGNQPQHF.

The gene calls are TRBV29-1 and TRBJ2-4, with 14 bases identical to TRBD2. The CDR3 runs 15 residues. V lost 7 bases and J lost 4; bases outside the gene matches: 6. Looked up from germline, CDR1 is SQVTM and CDR2 is ANQGSEA. CDR3 nucleotides: TGCAGCGGGACTAGCGGGGGGCCCCTTAAAAACATTCAGTACTTC. Translation gives CSGTSGGPLKNIQYF.

V is TRBV7-9 and J is TRBJ1-2, with D perhaps matching TRBD1 (6 bases). CDR1 SEHNR and CDR2 FQNEAQ come from the germline V gene (reference sequence). The CDR3 contains 14 residues. The V gene lost 0 bases and the J gene lost 5 bases, with 10 bases spanning the gap. The CDR3 here is CASSLAGQLYGYTF. In nucleotides, the CDR3 is TGTGCCAGCAGCTTAGCCGGACAGTTGTATGGCTACACCTTC.

This chain connects TRBV13 to TRBJ2-1; D is undetermined. V was clipped by 0 bases and J by 9 bases, with 12 bases between them. CDR1 is PRHDT, CDR2 FYEKMQ, per germline (reference sequence). CDR3 length: 14 residues. DNA of the CDR3: TGTGCCAGCAGCTTAGGGCTCGGCACGGGTGAGCAGTTCTTC. Its translation is CASSLGLGTGEQFF.

The rearrangement uses TRBV3-1 (or the pseudogene TRBV3-2) and TRBJ1-2, with D maybe TRBD1 (5 bases). V was clipped by 1 base and J by 4 bases, with 22 bases between them. This CDR3 spans 18 amino acids. Germline CDR1 and CDR2: LGHDT and YNNKEL (reference sequence). In DNA form, the CDR3 reads TGTGCCAGCAGCCAAGGTAGGATGACAGAACCTTCGGGCTATGGCTACACCTTC. The encoded protein is CASSQGRMTEPSGYGYTF.

The chain is built from TRBV27 and TRBJ2-2; 8 bases are shared with TRBD2. Unmatched junction bases numbered 4, after V lost 5 bases and J lost 2 bases. This CDR3 is built from 15 residues. Germline CDR1 and CDR2: MNHEY and SMNVEV (reference sequence). The CDR3 reads CASSELAGNTGELFF. CDR3 in DNA: TGTGCCAGCAGTGAGCTAGCGGGTAACACCGGGGAGCTGTTTTTT.

The CDR3 loop is CASSYDFRGFYGYTF. DNA of the CDR3: TGTGCCAGCAGTTACGATTTTCGGGGGTTCTATGGCTACACCTTC. The rearrangement uses TRBV6-5 and TRBJ1-2; the D gene is possibly TRBD1 (5 bases). The CDR3 contains 15 residues. From germline, CDR1 is MNHEY and CDR2 SVGAGI. V gave up 2 bases and J gave up 4 bases, with 14 bases separating them.

The genes are TRBV14 and TRBJ1-6; TRBD1 agrees at 10 bases. V dropped 4 bases and J dropped 8; count of bases not matched to a gene: 20. CDR3 length equals 20 residues. CDR1 is SGHDN, CDR2 FVKESK, per germline. As DNA, the CDR3 is TGTGCCAGCAGCCTAAGTATGGGGTTTTCGGGACAGGGGAAGGATTCACCCCTCCACTTT. This codes for CASSLSMGFSGQGKDSPLHF.

The gene calls are TRBV29-1 and TRBJ1-1; D gene uncertain. V lost 4 bases and J lost 1, with 10 bases in between. Germline-derived CDR1 and CDR2 are SQVTM and ANQGSEA. This CDR3 has 13 residues. CDR3 residues: CSVGNRGNTEAFF. CDR3 nucleotide sequence: TGCAGCGTTGGGAACCGGGGGAACACTGAAGCTTTCTTT. The full variable domain, in which reference TRBV29-1 and TRBJ1-1 provide the parts outside the CDR3, is SAVISQKPSRDICQRGTSLTIQCQVDSQVTMMFWYRQQPGQSLTLIATANQGSEATYESGFVIDKFPISRPNLTFSTLTVSNMSPEDSSIYLCSVGNRGNTEAFFGQGTRLTVV.